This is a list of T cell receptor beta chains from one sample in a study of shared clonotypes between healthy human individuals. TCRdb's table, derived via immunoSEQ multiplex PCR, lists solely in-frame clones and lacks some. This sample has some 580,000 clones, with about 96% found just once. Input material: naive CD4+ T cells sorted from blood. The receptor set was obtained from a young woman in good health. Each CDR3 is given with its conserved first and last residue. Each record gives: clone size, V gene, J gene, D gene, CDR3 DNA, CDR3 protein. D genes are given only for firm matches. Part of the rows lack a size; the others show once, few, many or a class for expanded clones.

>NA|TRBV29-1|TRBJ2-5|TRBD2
TGCAGCGTTCGGGCTAGCGGGTTGGTGGAGACCCAGTACTTC
CSVRASGLVETQYF
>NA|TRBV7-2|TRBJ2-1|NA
TGTGCCAGCAGCTTAGTAGGTGGCGGGAACTACAATGAGCAGTTCTTC
CASSLVGGGNYNEQFF
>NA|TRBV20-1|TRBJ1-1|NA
TGCAGTGCTAGGAGGGATGAAGCTTTCTTT
CSARRDEAFF
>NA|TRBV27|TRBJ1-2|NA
TGTGCCAGCAGTCCCCAGGGAGTTGGTGGCTACACCTTC
CASSPQGVGGYTF
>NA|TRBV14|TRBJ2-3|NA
TGTGCCAGCAGCGCGCACCCGGAAAGCACAGATACGCAGTATTTT
CASSAHPESTDTQYF
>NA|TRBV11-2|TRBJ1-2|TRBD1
TGTGCCAGCAGCTTAGAGACAGGGGGCGGCTATGGCTACACCTTC
CASSLETGGGYGYTF
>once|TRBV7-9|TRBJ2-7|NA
TGTGCCAGCAGCTTCTTAGACAGGTATCACGAGCAGTACTTC
CASSFLDRYHEQYF
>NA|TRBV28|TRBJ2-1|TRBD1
TGTGCCAGCAGTTTATCCATGGGACAGGGGTTTGAGCAGTTCTTC
CASSLSMGQGFEQFF
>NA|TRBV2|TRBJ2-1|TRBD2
TGTGCCAGCACTAGCGGGAGTTATAATGAGCAGTTCTTC
CASTSGSYNEQFF
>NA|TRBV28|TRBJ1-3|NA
TGTGCCAGCAGTTTTAGACTTACCCGCAGGCAGCGGGCTGGAAACACCATATATTTT
CASSFRLTRRQRAGNTIYF
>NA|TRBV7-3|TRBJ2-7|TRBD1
TGTGCCAGCAGCTCAACCGGGACAGGCTCCTACGAGCAGTACTTC
CASSSTGTGSYEQYF
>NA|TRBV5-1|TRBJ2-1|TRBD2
TGCGCCAGCAGCCTCCGGACTAGCGGGAGTTACAATGAGCAGTTCTTC
CASSLRTSGSYNEQFF
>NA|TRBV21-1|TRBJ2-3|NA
TGTGCCAGCAGCACACACCAAGGACTAGCTGGCACAGATACGCAGTATTTT
CASSTHQGLAGTDTQYF
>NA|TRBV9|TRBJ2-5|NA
TGTGCCAGCAGCGTAGAAGTGGGAGGTTGGGAGACCCAGTACTTC
CASSVEVGGWETQYF
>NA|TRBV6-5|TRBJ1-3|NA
TGTGCCAGCAGCCTGTCGAATGGTGGAAACACCATATATTTT
CASSLSNGGNTIYF
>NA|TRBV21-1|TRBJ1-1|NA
TGTGCCAGCAGTCGACAGGGGGCGTCAGGCTATACTGAAGCTTTCTTT
CASSRQGASGYTEAFF
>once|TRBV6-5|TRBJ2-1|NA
TGTGCCAGCAGTTACATCAGCCTTAGAAACAATGAGCAGTTCTTC
CASSYISLRNNEQFF
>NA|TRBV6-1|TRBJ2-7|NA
TGTGCCATCCGGGACACCACGTCCTACGAGCAGTACTTC
CAIRDTTSYEQYF
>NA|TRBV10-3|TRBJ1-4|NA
TGTGCCATCAGTGACGCGACTAACGCGGATGAAAAACTGTTTTTT
CAISDATNADEKLFF
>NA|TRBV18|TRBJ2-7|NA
TGTGCCAGCTCACCACTCATGGACATTCTAGGCTACGAGCAGTACTTC
CASSPLMDILGYEQYF
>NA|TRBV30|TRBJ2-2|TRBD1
TGTGCCTGGAGTGGCGGGACAGGGGGGTTTGGCGGGGAGCTGTTTTTT
CAWSGGTGGFGGELFF
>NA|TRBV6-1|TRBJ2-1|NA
TGTGCCAGCAGTGACCATGGAGGGTTGGGGTCACACAATGAGCAGTTCTTC
CASSDHGGLGSHNEQFF
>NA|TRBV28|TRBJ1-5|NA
TGTGCCAGCAGCAAGGCGGGTAGCAATCAGCCCCAGCATTTT
CASSKAGSNQPQHF
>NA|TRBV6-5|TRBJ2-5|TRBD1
TGTGCCAGCAGTTCACAGGACAGGGGGCGCGCCCAGTACTTC
CASSSQDRGRAQYF
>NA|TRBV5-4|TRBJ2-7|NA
TGTGCCAGCAGCTGGGGGCGGGGAAGCTCCTACGAGCAGTACTTC
CASSWGRGSSYEQYF
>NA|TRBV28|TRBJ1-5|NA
TGTGCCAGCAGTTACCGGGGCCCCTTCAATCAGCCCCAGCATTTT
CASSYRGPFNQPQHF
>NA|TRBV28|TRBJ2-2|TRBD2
TGTGCCAGCAGCCTAGGCGGGAGGGTTAACACCGGGGAGCTGTTTTTT
CASSLGGRVNTGELFF
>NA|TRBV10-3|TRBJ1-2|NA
TGTGCCATCATGGGGGGTGCGGGGAGCTTTGGCTACACCTTC
CAIMGGAGSFGYTF
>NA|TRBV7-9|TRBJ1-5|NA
TGTGCCAGCAGCTTAGGCAGGGGAGGAAATCAGCCCCAGCATTTT
CASSLGRGGNQPQHF
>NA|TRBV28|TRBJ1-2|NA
TGTGCCAGCAGATCTACAGAAAACTATGGCTACACCTTC
CASRSTENYGYTF
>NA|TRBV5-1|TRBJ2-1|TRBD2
TGCGCCAGCAGCCTGGGACTAGCGGGTTACAATGAGCAGTTCTTC
CASSLGLAGYNEQFF
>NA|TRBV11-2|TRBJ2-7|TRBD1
TGTGCCAGCAGCTTAGTAGGAGGGACAGGGGGCCACGAGCAGTACTTC
CASSLVGGTGGHEQYF
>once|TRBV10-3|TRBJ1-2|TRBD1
TGTGCCATCAGCCCGGGGACAGAAAGAGGCTACACCTTC
CAISPGTERGYTF
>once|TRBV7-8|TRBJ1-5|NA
TGTGCCAGCAGCTTGGGGAATTTAATGTGGGGAGTTCAGCCCCAGCATTTT
CASSLGNLMWGVQPQHF
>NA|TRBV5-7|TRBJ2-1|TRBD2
TGTGCCAGCAGCGCCGGGACTAGCGGGGGGGTGAATGAGCAGTTCTTC
CASSAGTSGGVNEQFF
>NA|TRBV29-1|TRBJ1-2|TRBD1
TGCAGCGTTGAGGGGCCTACAGGGGTGGAAGGCTACACCTTC
CSVEGPTGVEGYTF
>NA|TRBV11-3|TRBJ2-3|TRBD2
TGTGCCAGCAGCTTAAACCCGGGAGGGAACACAGATACGCAGTATTTT
CASSLNPGGNTDTQYF
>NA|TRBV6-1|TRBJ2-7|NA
TGTGCCAGCAGCAACCAGCAGGCCTCCTACGAGCAGTACTTC
CASSNQQASYEQYF
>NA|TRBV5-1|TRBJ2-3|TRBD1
TGCGCCAGCAGCCCCCTCCCCGGGACAGGGGTTCTCACAGATACGCAGTATTTT
CASSPLPGTGVLTDTQYF
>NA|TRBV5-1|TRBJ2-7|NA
TGCGCCAGCAGCCCTATTTTTTCAGGTCCCTACGAGCAGTACTTC
CASSPIFSGPYEQYF
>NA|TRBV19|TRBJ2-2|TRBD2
TGTGCCAGTACTGAGCGGGAGTACACCGGGGAGCTGTTTTTT
CASTEREYTGELFF
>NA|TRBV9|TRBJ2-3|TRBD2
TGTGCCAGCAGCGTAGCGTGGGAGGGCCTCCCAGATACGCAGTATTTT
CASSVAWEGLPDTQYF
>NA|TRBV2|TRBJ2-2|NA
TGTGCCAGCAGTGGACAGGGAGGTGTCACCGGGGAGCTGTTTTTT
CASSGQGGVTGELFF
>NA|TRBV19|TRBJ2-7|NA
TGTGCCAGTTCGGGACACCACCCCTACGAGCAGTACTTC
CASSGHHPYEQYF